One sample yielded the 31 T cell receptor beta chains listed below, sequenced in a study of control samples from healthy donors and cancer patients (dated by TCRdb to the early 2020s). Libraries were constructed by the immunoSEQ multiplex PCR assay. Entries here come from immuneACCESS through TCRdb and include only in-frame sequences with V and J called. Some clones fail to appear in such tables; in the studies checked, an unresolved V gene covers under half of the shortfall, and the cause of the remainder is unknown. The sample profile shows under 150,000 clones; around 90% of them were found once. The biggest ten clones account for about 4.9% of the sample. Sequencing was carried out using blood. The receptor source for this set is a man aged 25-40 years in good health.

The rearrangement links TRBV21-1 to TRBJ2-7; the table's D call of TRBD1 was not tested on the DNA. TRBV21-1 is termed a pseudogene. This CDR3 spans 16 amino acids. The CDR3 spells CASSKERQGETYEQYF. As DNA, the CDR3 is TGTGCCAGCAGCAAAGAGCGACAGGGGGAAACCTACGAGCAGTACTTC.

V and J are TRBV30 and TRBJ1-1, with TRBD1 matching over 9 bases. V shed 8 bases and J 11 bases; nucleotides not matched to a gene: 21. Looked up from germline, CDR1 is GTSNPN and CDR2 is SVGIG (reference sequence). The length of the CDR3 is 15 residues. CDR3 bases: TGTGCCGGAACCGGGACAGGGATGAACACTGAAGCGGCTTTCTTT. Protein product: CAGTGTGMNTEAAFF.

V and J are TRBV10-3 and TRBJ2-7; 10 bases map to TRBD1. Per the germline V gene, CDR1 is ENHRY and CDR2 is SYGVKD. J gave up 4 bases and V 6 bases, and 3 bases lay outside the gene matches. The CDR3 sequence is 13 residues long. The CDR3 nucleotides read TGTGCCATCAGGCCGGGACAGGGGTACGAGCAGTACTTC. Translation gives CAIRPGQGYEQYF.

The chain recombines TRBV13 with TRBJ1-4; D might be TRBD1 (5 bases). The CDR3 is made up of 15 amino acids. Germline V gives CDR1 PRHDT, CDR2 FYEKMQ (reference sequence). V dropped 5 bases and J dropped 3 bases, with 13 bases sitting between them. The CDR3: CASSGGDNANEKLFF. DNA for the CDR3: TGTGCCAGCAGCGGGGGGGATAACGCTAATGAAAAACTGTTTTTT.

The CDR3 loop reads CASSPGPNTEAFF. The DNA of the CDR3 is TGTGCCAGCAGTCCCGGACCGAACACTGAAGCTTTCTTT. The gene calls are TRBV6-2 or TRBV6-3 and TRBJ1-1; D remains unclear. Deletions cut 5 bases from V and 1 base from J, with 8 bases between. This CDR3 has 13 residues. The germline CDR1 and CDR2 sequences are MNHEY and SVGEGT.

J is TRBJ2-5 and V is TRBV7-8, with 9 bases matching TRBD2. J lost 1 base, V lost 4 bases, and 13 bases had no gene match. CDR3 size: 18 residues. Germline V gene data show CDR1 as SGHVS and CDR2 as FQNEAQ. CDR3 sequence (DNA): TGTGCCAGCAGCTCCTGGGGCCCGGGGCGGGAGGGCCAAGAGACCCAGTACTTC. Encoded protein: CASSSWGPGREGQETQYF.

This clone was seen a single time. Compared with germline, one end of the junction differs, possibly owing to a read error. This rearrangement joins TRBV7-8 to TRBJ2-3; 8 bases agree with TRBD1. Germline V gives CDR1 SGHVS, CDR2 FQNEAQ. CDR3 length: 16 residues. CDR3 DNA sequence: TGTGCCAGCAACTTAGGCGGGACAGGTTCCACAGATACGCAGTATTTT. Translated: CASNLGGTGSTDTQYF.

The chain recombines TRBV7-9 with TRBJ1-1, with 7 bases matching TRBD1. This CDR3 spans 14 amino acids. With 6 bases clipped from V and 1 base from J, the junction kept 5 bases outside the gene matches. Looked up from germline, CDR1 is SEHNR and CDR2 is FQNEAQ (reference sequence). CDR3 sequence reads: CASSLNRGNTEAFF. CDR3 coding DNA: TGTGCCAGCAGTTTGAACAGGGGGAACACTGAAGCTTTCTTT.

V gene TRBV6-2 or TRBV6-3 combines with J gene TRBJ2-3, with D perhaps TRBD1 (5 bases). In germline, CDR1 is MNHEY, CDR2 SVGEGT. V lost 4 bases and J lost 4, with 12 bases in between. CDR3 size: 14 residues. CDR3 sequence reads: CASSWGSSADTQYF. CDR3 nucleotides: TGTGCCAGCAGTTGGGGCAGTTCTGCAGATACGCAGTATTTT.

This clone was counted once. The CDR3 loop is CSASLADTQYF. The CDR3 DNA follows: TGCAGTGCTAGCCTGGCAGATACGCAGTATTTT. V and J are TRBV20-1 and TRBJ2-3; D is undetermined. Germline V CDR1 and CDR2: DFQATT, SNEGSKA (reference sequence). The CDR3 totals 11 residues. Trimming removed 3 bases from V and 4 bases from J, with 5 bases in between.

The chain combines TRBV6-5 with TRBJ1-6; tentatively, D is TRBD1 (6 bases). Germline lookup yields CDR1 MNHEY and CDR2 SVGAGI. This CDR3 has 14 amino acids. The V and J ends lost 6 bases and 6 bases respectively, with 12 bases between them. The CDR3 nucleotides read TGTGCCAGCAGACCCGGACAGTTTAATTCACCCCTCCACTTT. Its protein is CASRPGQFNSPLHF.

V usage is TRBV18 and J usage is TRBJ2-1; D unresolved. Per germline, CDR1 KGHSH and CDR2 LQKENI. The germline V and J ends were trimmed by 6 bases and 7 bases, with 7 bases remaining between them. CDR3 length: 11 amino acids. CDR3 in DNA: TGTGCCAGCTCCCCGCGAAATGAGCAGTTCTTC. This translates into CASSPRNEQFF.

This sequence joins TRBV7-3 and TRBJ2-2, with TRBD1 matching over 7 bases. J was trimmed by 15 bases and V by 5 bases; bases with no gene match: 9. The CDR3 extends over 12 amino acids. The germline V gene encodes CDR1 SGHTA and CDR2 FQGTGA. CDR3 bases: TGTGCCAGCAGCACTTCAGGGGGTATGATGTTTTTT. It yields the protein CASSTSGGMMFF.

J is TRBJ2-1 and V is TRBV19, with TRBD2 as a possible D gene (5 bases). V lost 1 base and J lost 8, with 12 bases in between. The CDR3 has 14 residues. Germline V gene sequence: CDR1 LNHDA, CDR2 SQIVND (reference sequence). The CDR3 protein is CASSIVSSLHEQFF. DNA of the CDR3: TGTGCCAGTAGTATAGTCTCTAGCCTCCATGAGCAGTTCTTC.

This chain connects TRBV19 to TRBJ1-2; unclear D gene. Germline V gene lookup returns CDR1 LNHDA and CDR2 SQIVND (reference sequence). V was clipped by 3 bases and J by 5 bases, with 22 bases between them. The CDR3 is 17 amino acids. This CDR3 is CASSILSGRRTYYGYTF. CDR3 sequence (DNA): TGTGCCAGTAGTATCTTGTCGGGTCGGAGGACTTATTATGGCTACACCTTC.

This sequence joins TRBV19 and TRBJ1-1; 9 bases fit TRBD1. The CDR3 spans 15 residues. V shed 5 bases and J 3 bases; nucleotides not matched to a gene: 7. Looked up from germline, CDR1 is LNHDA and CDR2 is SQIVND (reference sequence). The CDR3 region has the DNA TGTGCCAGTAGTGCCCGACAGGGGGTGGACACTGAAGCTTTCTTT. It yields the protein CASSARQGVDTEAFF.

The chain is built from TRBV2 and TRBJ2-5; TRBD1 is a possible D gene (6 bases). The CDR3 is made up of 14 amino acids. Per germline, CDR1 SNHLY and CDR2 FYNNEI. The germline V and J ends were trimmed by 6 bases and 1 base, with 12 bases remaining between them. CDR3 loop: CASRDRQAQETQYF. CDR3 nucleotides: TGTGCCAGCAGGGACCGACAGGCCCAAGAGACCCAGTACTTC.

CDR3 sequence reads: CARPRQGPHEQYF. In nucleotides, the CDR3 is TGTGCCAGGCCCAGACAGGGCCCCCACGAGCAGTACTTC. The chain recombines TRBV19 with TRBJ2-7; 7 positions match TRBD1. The trim removed 9 bases at V and 5 bases at J, leaving 10 bases unmatched. CDR3 length: 13 amino acids. Germline CDR1 LNHDA, CDR2 SQIVND (reference sequence).

The gene calls are TRBV5-6 and TRBJ1-5, with TRBD1 as a possible D gene (5 bases). Trimming pared 4 bases from V and 2 bases from J, leaving 13 bases between. Germline V lookup: CDR1 SGHDT, CDR2 YYEEEE. The CDR3 has 15 amino acids. CDR3 sequence (DNA): TGTGCCAGCAGCAATCAGGGAGGTGGCAATCAGCCCCAGCATTTT. It codes for CASSNQGGGNQPQHF.

This chain joins TRBV7-9 and TRBJ1-3; TRBD1 might be the D (5 bases). The CDR3 is made up of 17 amino acids. V gave up 7 bases and J gave up 0 bases, with 19 bases separating them. Germline values: CDR1 SEHNR, CDR2 FQNEAQ (reference sequence). CDR3 region: CASNPSGQGNSGNTIYF. In DNA, the CDR3 is TGTGCCAGCAACCCTTCGGGGCAGGGCAACTCTGGAAACACCATATATTTT.

This clone was observed once. This rearrangement joins TRBV25-1 to TRBJ2-7, with 8 positions matching TRBD1. The V gene end was trimmed by 3 bases and the J gene end by 7 bases; junction bases not matched to a gene: 11. Germline values: CDR1 MGHDK, CDR2 SYGVNS. The CDR3 is 15 amino acids. DNA for the CDR3: TGTGCCAGCAGTGATTCATCCGGGACAGGAGAGGAGCAGTACTTC. This encodes CASSDSSGTGEEQYF.

The V and J genes are TRBV4-1 and TRBJ2-1; the match to TRBD2 covers 9 bases. CDR1 and CDR2 (germline): MGHRA, YSYEKL. The V and J ends lost 1 base and 0 bases, in that order; junction bases with no gene match: 13. This CDR3 comprises 20 residues. The CDR3 is CASSQGQIAGEKSSYNEQFF. CDR3 coding DNA: TGCGCCAGCAGCCAAGGGCAAATAGCGGGAGAGAAGAGCTCCTACAATGAGCAGTTCTTC.

CDR3 nucleotide sequence: TGTGCGGGGGGTTCCAACTATGGCTACACCTTC. It specifies CAGGSNYGYTF. The chain couples TRBV21-1 to TRBJ1-2. TRBV21-1 is noted as a pseudogene. CDR3 length: 11 residues.

The chain couples TRBV24-1 to TRBJ2-6, with TRBD2 identical over 10 bases. V lost 5 bases and J lost 2; bases outside the gene matches: 5. Germline V CDR1 and CDR2: KGHDR, SFDVKD. The CDR3 covers 17 residues. The CDR3 DNA is TGTGCCACCAGTGGCCCTAGCGGGAGTACTGGGGCCAACGTCCTGACTTTC. Its protein is CATSGPSGSTGANVLTF.

The rearrangement links TRBV6-5 to TRBJ2-2, with 9 bases that match TRBD1. V gave up 6 bases and J gave up 3 bases; unmatched junction bases: 5. This CDR3 has 15 residues. Germline-derived CDR1 and CDR2 are MNHEY and SVGAGI. The DNA of the CDR3 is TGTGCCAGCAGGGTTAGGACAGGGGACACCGGGGAGCTGTTTTTT. It yields the protein CASRVRTGDTGELFF.

The chain has TRBV5-1 and TRBJ2-2; possibly TRBD1 for D (5 bases). The germline CDR1 and CDR2 sequences are SGHRS and YFSETQ. The V gene lost 0 bases and the J gene lost 1 base, with 7 bases spanning the gap. The CDR3 length is 15 residues. CDR3 nucleotide sequence: TGCGCCAGCAGCTTGGGCGGACAGAACACCGGGGAGCTGTTTTTT. As protein: CASSLGGQNTGELFF.

CDR3 amino acids: CASSQRVVYNEQFF. CDR3 nucleotide sequence: TGTGCCAGCAGTCAAAGGGTCGTATACAATGAGCAGTTCTTC. V and J are TRBV14 and TRBJ2-1; D is uncertain. V lost 6 bases and J lost 4, with 13 bases in between. The CDR3 totals 14 residues. Per the germline V gene, CDR1 is SGHDN and CDR2 is FVKESK.

The rearrangement uses TRBV19 and TRBJ1-2; no reliable D call. Germline CDR1 reads LNHDA; CDR2 reads SQIVND (reference sequence). Trimming pared 4 bases from V and 8 bases from J, leaving 20 bases between. The CDR3 loop spans 15 amino acids. The CDR3 reads CASSKAGPPEGGYTF. The CDR3 DNA sequence: TGTGCCAGTAGTAAAGCCGGGCCCCCTGAGGGAGGCTACACCTTC.

The chain links TRBV6-5 to TRBJ1-1; D gene unclear. CDR3 size: 12 residues. Germline V lookup: CDR1 MNHEY, CDR2 SVGAGI. V lost 8 bases to trimming and J lost 1 base, with 8 bases between them. CDR3: CASWDRNTEAFF. The CDR3 DNA is TGTGCCAGCTGGGATCGGAACACTGAAGCTTTCTTT.

This clone occurred a few times. CDR3 sequence reads: CASSEDPSGSSYEQYF. CDR3 sequence (DNA): TGTGCCAGCAGTGAAGATCCTAGCGGCAGCTCCTACGAGCAGTACTTC. V usage is TRBV6-1 and J usage is TRBJ2-7, with 7 bases aligning to TRBD2. V lost 1 base to trimming and J lost 0 bases; unmatched junction nucleotides: 6. Looked up from germline, CDR1 is MNHNS and CDR2 is SASEGT. The CDR3 extends over 16 amino acids.

In DNA, the CDR3 is TGTGCCAGCGGGGCTAGCGGGGGGGAAGAGACCCAGTACTTC. Translated: CASGASGGEETQYF. The V and J genes are TRBV2 and TRBJ2-5, with TRBD2 matching 12 bases. Germline CDR1 SNHLY, CDR2 FYNNEI. This CDR3 has 14 residues. V dropped 8 bases and J dropped 3; count of bases not matched to a gene: 4.